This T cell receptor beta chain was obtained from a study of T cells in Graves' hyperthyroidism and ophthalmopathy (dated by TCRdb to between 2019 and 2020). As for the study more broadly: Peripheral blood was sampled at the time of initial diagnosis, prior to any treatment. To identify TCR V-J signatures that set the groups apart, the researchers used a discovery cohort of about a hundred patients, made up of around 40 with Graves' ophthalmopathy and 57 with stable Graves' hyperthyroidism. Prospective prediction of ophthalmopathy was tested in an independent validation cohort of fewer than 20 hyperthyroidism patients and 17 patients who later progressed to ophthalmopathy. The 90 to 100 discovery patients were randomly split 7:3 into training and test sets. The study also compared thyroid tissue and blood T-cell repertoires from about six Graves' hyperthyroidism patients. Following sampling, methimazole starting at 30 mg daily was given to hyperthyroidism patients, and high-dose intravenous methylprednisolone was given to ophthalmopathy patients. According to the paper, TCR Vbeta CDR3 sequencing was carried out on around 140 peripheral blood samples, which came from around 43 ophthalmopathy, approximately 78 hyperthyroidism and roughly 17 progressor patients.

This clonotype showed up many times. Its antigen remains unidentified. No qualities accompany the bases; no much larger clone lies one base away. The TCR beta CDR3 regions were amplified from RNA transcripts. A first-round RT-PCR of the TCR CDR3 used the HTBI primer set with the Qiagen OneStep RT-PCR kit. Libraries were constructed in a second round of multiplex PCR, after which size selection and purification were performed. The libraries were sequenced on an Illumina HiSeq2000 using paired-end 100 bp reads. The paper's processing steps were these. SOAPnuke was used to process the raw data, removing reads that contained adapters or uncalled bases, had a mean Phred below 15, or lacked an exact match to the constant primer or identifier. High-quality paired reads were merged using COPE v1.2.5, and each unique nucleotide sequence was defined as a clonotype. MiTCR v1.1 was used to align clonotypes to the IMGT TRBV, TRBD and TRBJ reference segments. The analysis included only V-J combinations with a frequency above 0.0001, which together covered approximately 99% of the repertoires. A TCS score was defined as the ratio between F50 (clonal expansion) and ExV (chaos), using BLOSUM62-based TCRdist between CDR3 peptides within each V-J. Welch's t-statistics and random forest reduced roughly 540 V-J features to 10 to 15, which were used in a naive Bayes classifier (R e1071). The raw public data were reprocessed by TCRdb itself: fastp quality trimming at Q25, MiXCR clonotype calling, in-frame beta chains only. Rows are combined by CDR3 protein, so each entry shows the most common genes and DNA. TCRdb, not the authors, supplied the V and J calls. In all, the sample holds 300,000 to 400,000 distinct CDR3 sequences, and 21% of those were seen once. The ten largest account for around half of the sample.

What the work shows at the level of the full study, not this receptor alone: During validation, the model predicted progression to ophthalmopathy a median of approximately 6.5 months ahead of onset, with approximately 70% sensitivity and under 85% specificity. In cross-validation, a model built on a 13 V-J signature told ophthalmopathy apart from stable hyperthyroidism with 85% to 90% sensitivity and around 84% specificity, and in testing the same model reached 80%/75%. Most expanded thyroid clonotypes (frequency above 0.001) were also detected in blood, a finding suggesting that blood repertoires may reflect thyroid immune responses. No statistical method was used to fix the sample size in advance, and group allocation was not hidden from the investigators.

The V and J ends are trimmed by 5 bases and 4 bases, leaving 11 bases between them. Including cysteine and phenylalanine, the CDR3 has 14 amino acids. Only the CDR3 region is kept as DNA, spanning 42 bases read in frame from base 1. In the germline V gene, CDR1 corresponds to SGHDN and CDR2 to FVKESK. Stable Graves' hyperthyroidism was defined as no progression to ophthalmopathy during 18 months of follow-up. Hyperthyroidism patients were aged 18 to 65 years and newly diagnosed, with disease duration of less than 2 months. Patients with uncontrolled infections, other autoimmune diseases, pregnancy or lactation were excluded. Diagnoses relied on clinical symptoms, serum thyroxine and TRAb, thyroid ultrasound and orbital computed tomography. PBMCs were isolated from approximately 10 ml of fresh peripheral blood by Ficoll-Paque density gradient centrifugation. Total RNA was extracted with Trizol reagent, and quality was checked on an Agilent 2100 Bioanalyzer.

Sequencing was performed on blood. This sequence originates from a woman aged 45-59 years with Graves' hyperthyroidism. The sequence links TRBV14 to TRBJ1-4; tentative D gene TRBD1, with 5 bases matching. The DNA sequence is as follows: TGTGCCAGCAGCTCGGGACGGAATAATGAAAAACTGTTTTTT. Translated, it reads CASSSGRNNEKLFF.